This T cell receptor beta chain was identified in a study of graft-versus-host responses after intestinal transplantation (dated by TCRdb to the early 2020s). For context, the study as a whole: The transplants that recipients received were multivisceral, liver-intestinal, or isolated intestinal. A cohort of roughly 25 intestinal transplant recipients, including one retransplant, was enrolled, and a few patients lacking pretransplant specimens were excluded. All recipients received anti-thymocyte globulin induction followed by maintenance tacrolimus and steroids for approximately 3 years. A peak of at least 4% donor T cells among recipient peripheral blood mononuclear cells was the definition used for donor T cell macrochimerism. After intestinal transplantation, graft-versus-host and host-versus-graft alloreactive T cell clones were followed in the graft, circulation and bone marrow using bulk TCR-beta CDR3 sequencing. To identify alloreactive clones, pre-transplant mixed lymphocyte reaction products were sequenced and then compared with unstimulated pre-transplant donor and recipient T cells. Rather than being sequenced by the commercial service, samples from a few later patients were sequenced in-house on an Illumina MiSeq and processed with MiXCR. Paper-wide results and their limitations: GvH clones were detected in recipient bone marrow, and some of these GvH clones were observed earlier in ileal mucosa or blood, consistent with an intestinal mucosal origin. The relatively low number and heterogeneity of intestinal transplant patients limited the conclusions. Early after transplant, declines in HvG clones were associated with peak levels of circulating GvH clones. Patients with donor T cell macrochimerism had high GvH to HvG T cell clonal ratios in their allografts.

CDR3 length: 14 amino acids, cysteine to phenylalanine. The DNA shown is the 42-base CDR3, in frame from base 1. Trimming removed 7 bases from V and 5 bases from J; the gene matches leave 13 bases unexplained. The CDR1 and CDR2 encoded by the germline V gene are SQVTM and ANQGSEA. Turning to this clone: Its antigen remains unidentified. Qualities for individual bases were not recorded, and no much larger clone is one base off.

What the time point label conveys for this sample: cells obtained before transplantation from donor or recipient. CD3+CD4+ and CD3+CD8+ populations were FACS-sorted from unstimulated pre-transplant donor and recipient cells taken from spleen or lymph nodes. Library method: the immunoSEQ multiplex PCR assay. In most patients, genomic DNA was isolated using the Qiagen DNeasy Blood and Tissue Kit and sent frozen to Adaptive Biotechnologies for TCR sequencing. High-throughput TCR-beta CDR3 sequencing of genomic DNA from most patients was performed by Adaptive Biotechnologies. As for the authors' bioinformatics: TCR sequencing data for some 17 patients were retrieved from Adaptive's ImmunoSEQ software; three other patients were processed with MiXCR and VDJtools. CD4 versus CD8 sorting errors were corrected by removing sequences found in both subsets at a frequency ratio below 5:1. Because the origin of CDR3 nucleotide sequences shared between donor and recipient could not be assigned, those sequences were removed. At least 2-fold expansion over unstimulated cells and a minimum CFSE-low frequency of 0.002% (template counts) or 0.001% (read counts) were required for clones to be classified as alloreactive. A clone was considered mappable if detected in the sequenced pre-transplant spleen, lymph node, or MLR CFSE-low populations of the donor or recipient. The cumulative frequency of alloreactive clones was calculated as a percentage of all sequences, weighted by copy number. In TCRdb, the immuneACCESS table is reduced to in-frame sequences with V and J assigned. These tables do not hold every clone; where another copy was compared, an unresolved V gene accounts for under half, and the others remain unexplained. The V and J calls and the clone size are those of that table, but D and trimming were determined from the DNA. This sample is represented by around 64,000 clones; around 93% of them were singletons. The ten most abundant clones make up about 0.41% of the sample.

This TCR derives from a human donor who was the organ donor for an intestinal transplant. The rearrangement combines TRBV29-1 with TRBJ2-5; 7 central bases correspond to TRBD1. The sample in question was unstimulated CD4+ T cells sorted from spleen or lymph node cells, obtained before transplant. The DNA sequence is TGCAGCGGCTCCAACCGACAGGGCGGGGAGACCCAGTACTTC. It is translated as CSGSNRQGGETQYF. The reference TRBV29-1 and TRBJ2-5 proteins fill in what lies around the CDR3, so the full variable domain reads SAVISQKPSRDICQRGTSLTIQCQVDSQVTMMFWYRQQPGQSLTLIATANQGSEATYESGFVIDKFPISRPNLTFSTLTVSNMSPEDSSIYLCSGSNRQGGETQYFGPGTRLLVL.